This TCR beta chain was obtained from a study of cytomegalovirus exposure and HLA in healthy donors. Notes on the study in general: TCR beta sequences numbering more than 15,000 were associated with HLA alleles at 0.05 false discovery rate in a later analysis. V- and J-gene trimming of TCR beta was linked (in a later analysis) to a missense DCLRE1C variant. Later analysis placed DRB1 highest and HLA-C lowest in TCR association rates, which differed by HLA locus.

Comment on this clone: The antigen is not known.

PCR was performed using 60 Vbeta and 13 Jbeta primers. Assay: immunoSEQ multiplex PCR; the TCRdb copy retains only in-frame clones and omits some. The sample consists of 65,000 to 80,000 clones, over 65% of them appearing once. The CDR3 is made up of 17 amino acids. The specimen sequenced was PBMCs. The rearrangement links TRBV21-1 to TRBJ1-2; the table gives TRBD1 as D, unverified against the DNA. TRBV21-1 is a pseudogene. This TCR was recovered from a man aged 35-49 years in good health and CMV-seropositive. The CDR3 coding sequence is TGTGCCAGCAGCAAGCGAGGGACAGGGGGCATCGGATATGGCTACACCTTC. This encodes CASSKRGTGGIGYGYTF.